This T cell receptor (beta chain) is drawn from a study of response to subunit inactivated influenza vaccine. This clonotype was detected many times. Germline CDR1 and CDR2: LGHNA and YSLEER. The CDR3 covers 14 residues. V dropped 4 bases and J dropped 3; count of bases not matched to a gene: 3. Each CDR3 protein gets one entry after TCRdb re-called the RT-PCR reads with MiXCR. The sample has about 570,000 distinct CDR3 sequences, 11% seen once. This same sample was also taken into another study, of T cells expressing NK-cell markers. That paper states: TCR beta cDNA was made by 5'RACE template switching with UMIs. One observes that, in several donors, these clonotypes were also the leading ones within the CD3+CD56-NKG2C+ fraction.

The V gene is TRBV4-3, the J gene TRBJ1-2; 9 bases fit TRBD1. The source was PBMCs from blood, collected on the day of vaccination. The sequence was collected from a man aged 50 or older who received an inactivated influenza vaccine. CDR3 amino acids: CASSPRTGDYGYTF. The DNA of the CDR3 is TGCGCCAGCAGCCCACGGACAGGGGACTATGGCTACACCTTC.